This T cell receptor (beta chain) was identified during a study of blood T cell repertoires in COVID-19. Turning to the study itself: From the United States, Italy and Spain came samples of acute and convalescent COVID-19. T cells, B-cell-depleted T cells, or PBMCs supplied cDNA or gDNA.

Followed longitudinally, the Seattle patients had been enrolled during active infection. V lost 7 bases, J lost 6 bases, and 13 bases lay in between. Germline CDR1 and CDR2: MNHEY and SVGAGI. This CDR3 spans 14 amino acids. Original analysis: For nucleated cells, counts were estimated from reference gene primer amplification. TCRdb's table, derived via immunoSEQ multiplex PCR, lists solely in-frame clones and lacks some. That table supplies the V and J calls and clone size; D and trimming were determined from the DNA. The sample shows 110,000 or so clones, around 85% of them seen only once. The clonotype comes from a woman in her sixties or seventies with COVID-19, enrolled during active disease. The chain couples TRBV6-5 to TRBJ1-6; possible D gene TRBD1, 6 bases. Material: peripheral blood. The DNA of the CDR3 is TGTGCCAGCATCCCGGGGGGCGGTAATTCACCCCTCCACTTT. Amino acid sequence: CASIPGGGNSPLHF.